The 24 T cell receptor beta chains listed next were all sequenced from one sample in a study of shared clonotypes between healthy human individuals (dated by TCRdb to about 2020). The method was the immunoSEQ multiplex PCR assay. Imported from immuneACCESS, the table was reduced by TCRdb to in-frame sequences with V and J called. These copies leave out some clones; in studies compared against another copy, an unresolved V gene accounts for under half, and the cause of the remainder is not known. The table for this sample lists 2,500,000 or so clones; approximately 90% of them were counted only once. The ten biggest clones cover approximately 0.41% of the sample. Sample: naive CD4+ T cells from PBMCs. The cell subset or site label on this specimen signifies: CD45RA+ positively selected. These receptors were collected from a man between 18 and 35 years old in good health. Some clones in this sample may be carry-over from other donors' samples.

The chain uses TRBV28 and TRBJ2-3, with D possibly TRBD2 on 5 matching bases. Trimming pared 4 bases from V and 0 bases from J, leaving 14 bases between. CDR1 is MDHEN and CDR2 is SYDVKM in the germline V gene. This CDR3 has 16 residues. DNA for the CDR3: TGTGCCAGCAGTTGGGCCCCGGGGATTAGCACAGATACGCAGTATTTT. Its protein product is CASSWAPGISTDTQYF.

This clone showed up just once. V is TRBV19 and J is TRBJ1-5, with unresolved D. The V gene's germline CDR1 is LNHDA and CDR2 SQIVND (reference sequence). This CDR3 spans 14 amino acids. The V gene lost 3 bases and the J gene lost 5 bases, with 11 bases spanning the gap. CDR3 sequence: CASSISAGDQPQHF. CDR3 nucleotides: TGTGCCAGTAGTATTTCTGCGGGAGATCAGCCCCAGCATTTT.

On this clone itself: One end of the junction is discordant with germline, which a read error may explain. The gene calls are TRBV11-3 and TRBJ1-2; possibly TRBD1 for D (6 bases). The length of the CDR3 is 15 residues. Germline CDR1 and CDR2: SGHNT and YENEEA. The CDR3 here is CASSLDRGPNYGYTF. DNA for the CDR3: TGTGCCAGCAGCCTAGACCGGGGGCCCAACTATGGCTACACCTTC.

The CDR3 sequence is CASSPGQGGETQYF. The CDR3 DNA is TGTGCCAGCAGCCCCGGACAGGGAGGAGAGACCCAGTACTTC. The chain carries TRBV7-9 and TRBJ2-5; 8 positions match TRBD1. CDR3 size: 14 residues. V was clipped by 5 bases and J by 4 bases; unmatched bases: 6. Per germline, CDR1 SEHNR and CDR2 FQNEAQ (reference sequence).

On this clone itself: Relative to the germline gene, one junction end is altered; a read error may explain this. Within the sample, other DNA sequences also encode this same CDR3. This chain joins TRBV6-5 and TRBJ2-7; TRBD2 agrees at 7 bases. The CDR3 has 14 residues. Germline V gene sequence: CDR1 MNHEY, CDR2 SVGAGI. This chain's CDR3 is CASRLGGSIYEQYF. In DNA, the CDR3 is TGTGCCAGCAGGTTGGGCGGGAGTATCTACGAGCAATACTTC.

The chain is built from TRBV7-8 and TRBJ2-7; D unresolved. In germline, CDR1 is SGHVS, CDR2 FQNEAQ. This CDR3 is built from 14 residues. The V and J ends lost 3 bases and 3 bases respectively, with 12 bases between them. In DNA form, the CDR3 reads TGTGCCAGCAGCTTTCGACCCGACGGCTACGAGCAGTACTTC. Amino acid sequence: CASSFRPDGYEQYF.

This clone turned up a few times. Other DNA sequences within the sample encode an identical CDR3. This chain connects TRBV5-1 to TRBJ1-2, with D possibly TRBD1 on 5 matching bases. With 4 bases removed from V and 8 bases from J, the gap between germline ends came to 12 bases. Germline V gene lookup returns CDR1 SGHRS and CDR2 YFSETQ. There are 12 residues in the CDR3. The CDR3 here is CASSASGDGYTF. The DNA of the CDR3 is TGCGCCAGCAGCGCCTCGGGGGACGGCTACACCTTC.

The chain employs TRBV5-5 and TRBJ1-4, with TRBD1 identical over 7 bases. This CDR3 contains 15 residues. Per the germline V gene, CDR1 is SGHKS and CDR2 is YYEKEE (reference sequence). The trim removed 0 bases at V and 6 bases at J, leaving 5 bases unmatched. CDR3 region: CASSLAEGADEKLFF. In DNA form, the CDR3 reads TGTGCCAGCAGCTTGGCGGAGGGGGCGGATGAAAAACTGTTTTTT. Full variable domain (rest looked up from reference TRBV5-5 and TRBJ1-4): DAGVTQSPTHLIKTRGQQVTLRCSPISGHKSVSWYQQVLGQGPQFIFQYYEKEERGRGNFPDRFSARQFPNYSSELNVNALLLGDSALYLCASSLAEGADEKLFFGSGTQLSVL.

V usage is TRBV29-1 and J usage is TRBJ2-7; TRBD2 aligns across 8 bases. The trim removed 5 bases at V and 0 bases at J, leaving 6 bases unmatched. Germline assignment: CDR1 SQVTM and CDR2 ANQGSEA. The CDR3 covers 14 residues. The CDR3 is CSVKREPSSYEQYF. CDR3 in DNA: TGCAGCGTTAAGCGGGAGCCGAGCTCCTACGAGCAGTACTTC.

This sequence joins TRBV28 and TRBJ2-3; 9 nucleotides align to TRBD1. V was pared by 6 bases and J by 3 bases, with 7 bases of the junction left unmatched. From germline, CDR1 is MDHEN and CDR2 SYDVKM. This CDR3 contains 15 residues. The CDR3 region has the DNA TGTGCCAGCAGCCGATACAGGGGGCTGACAGATACGCAGTATTTT. Its protein is CASSRYRGLTDTQYF.

This clone was detected once. The chain combines TRBV4-1 with TRBJ2-7, with 12 bases lining up with TRBD2. The ends lost 2 bases at V and 2 bases at J; junction bases unmatched: 4. Germline CDR1 reads MGHRA; CDR2 reads YSYEKL. The CDR3 extends over 16 amino acids. In nucleotides, the CDR3 is TGCGCCAGCAGCCAACAACTAGCGGGGGGCACCTACGAGCAGTACTTC. Protein product: CASSQQLAGGTYEQYF.

The V gene is TRBV6-5, the J gene TRBJ2-7; tentatively, D is TRBD1 (6 bases). The CDR3 is 13 residues long. Germline CDR1 and CDR2: MNHEY and SVGAGI. V was clipped by 4 bases and J by 3 bases, with 10 bases between them. The DNA of the CDR3 is TGTGCCAGCAGTTCCAGGACAGTCTACGAGCAGTACTTC. Amino acids: CASSSRTVYEQYF.

As for this clone: Other DNA variants within this sample encode the same CDR3. This chain connects TRBV5-1 to TRBJ2-5, with D perhaps given as TRBD1 or TRBD2 (5 bases each). Trimming took 2 bases from V and 5 from J, leaving 13 bases between them. Germline V gives CDR1 SGHRS, CDR2 YFSETQ. This CDR3 has 14 amino acids. This CDR3 is CASSFGQGRETQYF. The CDR3 nucleotides are TGCGCCAGCAGCTTTGGCCAGGGACGCGAGACCCAGTACTTC. Filled out from reference TRBV5-1 and TRBJ2-5, the complete variable domain reads KAGVTQTPRYLIKTRGQQVTLSCSPISGHRSVSWYQQTPGQGLQFLFEYFSETQRNKGNFPGRFSGRQFSNSRSEMNVSTLELGDSALYLCASSFGQGRETQYFGPGTRLLVL.

This clone was detected once. The CDR3: CASSDFAGGPVSTDTQYF. DNA of the CDR3: TGTGCCAGCAGTGACTTTGCGGGAGGGCCGGTTAGCACAGATACGCAGTATTTT. V is TRBV25-1 and J is TRBJ2-3, with 9 nucleotides matching TRBD2. CDR1 and CDR2 from the germline V gene are MGHDK and SYGVNS. Trimming at V came to 3 bases and at J to 0 bases, leaving 10 bases not matched to a gene. The CDR3 sequence is 18 residues long.

V gene TRBV30 combines with J gene TRBJ1-2; possibly TRBD1 for D (6 bases). Germline CDR1 is GTSNPN and CDR2 is SVGIG (reference sequence). Trimming stripped 5 bases from V and 6 bases from J, with 19 bases between. The CDR3 has 14 residues. The CDR3 region is CAWWGPAIPDGYTF. CDR3 nucleotide sequence: TGTGCCTGGTGGGGGCCCGCGATCCCGGATGGCTACACCTTC. Full variable domain (rest looked up from reference TRBV30 and TRBJ1-2): SQTIHQWPATLVQPVGSPLSLECTVEGTSNPNLYWYRQAAGRGLQLLFYSVGIGQISSEVPQNLSASRPQDRQFILSSKKLLLSDSGFYLCAWWGPAIPDGYTFGSGTRLTVV.

The rearrangement uses TRBV28 and TRBJ2-7; 12 bases line up with TRBD2. This CDR3 has 15 residues. Trimming removed 4 bases from V and 6 bases from J; junction bases left unmatched: 7. CDR1 is MDHEN, CDR2 SYDVKM, per germline. This CDR3 is CASSSLAGGPSEQYF. CDR3 in DNA: TGTGCCAGCAGTTCCCTAGCGGGAGGGCCAAGCGAGCAGTACTTC.

The genes are TRBV18 and TRBJ2-3, with a weak D call TRBD1 (6 bases). Trimming cost V 3 bases and J 4 bases, with 17 bases left between them. This CDR3 has 16 residues. CDR1 is KGHSH, CDR2 LQKENI, per germline. The CDR3 DNA follows: TGTGCCAGCTCACCGCGGCAGGGGACAAAGGCAGATACGCAGTATTTT. Residues: CASSPRQGTKADTQYF.

The DNA of the CDR3 is TGTGCCAGTAGTGAGACCGCAGTGGTGAATCAGCCCCAGCATTTT. It translates to CASSETAVVNQPQHF. V gene TRBV19 combines with J gene TRBJ1-5, with no clear D. This CDR3 comprises 15 residues. CDR1 and CDR2 from the germline V gene are LNHDA and SQIVND (reference sequence). V was shortened by 5 bases and J by 4 bases, with 15 bases between the two germline ends.

The chain has TRBV7-8 and TRBJ2-5; no reliable D call. This CDR3 spans 13 amino acids. Trimming removed 1 base at V and 5 bases at J, with 8 bases between. Germline CDR1 SGHVS, CDR2 FQNEAQ. For the CDR3, the DNA is TGTGCCAGCAGCTTAGTGTCTACGGAGACCCAGTACTTC. Protein sequence: CASSLVSTETQYF.

V is TRBV9 and J is TRBJ2-1, with 7 bases identical to TRBD2. The germline gives CDR1 SGDLS, CDR2 YYNGEE. The CDR3 runs to 15 residues. V lost 0 bases to trimming and J lost 8 bases; unmatched junction nucleotides: 8. The CDR3 coding sequence is TGTGCCAGCAGCGTAGGGGAGGGCCGGAGGCATGAGCAGTTCTTC. As protein: CASSVGEGRRHEQFF.

The V call is TRBV21-1, the J call TRBJ2-3; the table's D gene call, TRBD1, was not cross checked with the DNA. TRBV21-1 is deemed a pseudogene. CDR3 length: 14 amino acids. The DNA of the CDR3 is TGTGCCAGCAGCAAGGACAGACGCACAGATACGCAGTATTTT. Its protein is CASSKDRRTDTQYF.

The V gene is TRBV30, the J gene TRBJ2-7; 7 bases fit TRBD1. Germline V gene data show CDR1 as GTSNPN and CDR2 as SVGIG (reference sequence). Unmatched junction bases numbered 2, after V lost 3 bases and J lost 3 bases. There are 12 residues in the CDR3. CDR3 amino acids: CAWRRTGYEQYF. The CDR3 DNA follows: TGTGCCTGGAGGCGGACAGGCTACGAGCAGTACTTC.

This clone has only a few counts. The chain joins TRBV7-9 to TRBJ1-2; 9 bases match TRBD1. The CDR3 spans 13 residues. Germline loops: CDR1 SEHNR, CDR2 FQNEAQ (reference sequence). V was clipped by 6 bases and J by 4 bases; unmatched bases: 3. This chain's CDR3 is CASREDRGYGYTF. CDR3 coding DNA: TGTGCCAGCAGGGAGGACAGGGGCTATGGCTACACCTTC. Complete variable domain (other parts from reference TRBV7-9 and TRBJ1-2): DTGVSQNPRHKITKRGQNVTFRCDPISEHNRLYWYRQTLGQGPEFLTYFQNEAQLEKSRLLSDRFSAERPKGSFSTLEIQRTEQGDSAMYLCASREDRGYGYTFGSGTRLTVV.

The J gene is TRBJ1-2, the V gene TRBV19, with D uncertain. The V end was cut by 5 bases, the J end by 8 bases, with 12 bases between. The CDR3 is made up of 12 amino acids. Germline V gene lookup returns CDR1 LNHDA and CDR2 SQIVND (reference sequence). The CDR3 sequence: CASSLGPAGYTF. CDR3 DNA: TGTGCCAGTAGTCTCGGGCCCGCCGGCTACACCTTC.